This TCR beta chain was identified during a study of blood T cell repertoires in COVID-19. Study overall: Samples of COVID-19 (acute and convalescent) were obtained from the United States, Italy and Spain.

The V segment lost 4 bases and the J segment 0 bases; nucleotides outside the gene matches: 11. This CDR3 contains 18 residues. Germline CDR1 is LGHNA and CDR2 is YSLEER. The method was immunoSEQ multiplex PCR; TCRdb's version includes in-frame clones alone and lacks a portion of them. The top ten clones hold 1.9% of a sample with fewer than 350,000 clones, 85% of them seen once. Within 2 weeks of study entry, exposed participants had contacted a PCR-confirmed or clinician-diagnosed COVID-19 case. The chain is built from TRBV4-3 and TRBJ1-5, with 8 bases fitting TRBD1. This clonotype was sampled from a woman in her 30s who had been exposed to COVID-19. The sequencing input was PBMCs or T cells enriched from blood (not recorded which). CDR3 coding DNA: TGCGCCAGCAGCCCACAAGTCTCCGGACAGGGTAGCAATCAGCCCCAGCATTTT. This codes for CASSPQVSGQGSNQPQHF.